This T cell receptor (beta chain) was captured by sequencing in a study of control samples from healthy donors and cancer patients (dated by TCRdb to the early 2020s). A word on this clone: Its antigen has not been determined. No much larger clone exists at a distance of one base, and base qualities are not known.

Based on the germline V gene (reference sequence), the CDR1 and CDR2 sequences are LNHDA and SQIVND. The CDR3 runs 15 residues from the cysteine to the phenylalanine. The read is trimmed to its CDR3 DNA, 45 bases read in frame from base 1. V is trimmed back by 5 bases and J by 3 bases, and the junction contains 0 bases that no gene match accounts for. Library generation was performed with the immunoSEQ multiplex PCR assay. The source is immuneACCESS, and TCRdb retained only in-frame sequences with V and J called. Part of the clones is not carried over; for the studies checked, unresolved V genes explain less than half of this, and the remainder is unexplained. The sample table contains roughly 80,000 clones; only one count was recorded for nearly 90% of them. The ten largest clones capture roughly 5% of the sample.

The chain uses TRBV19 and TRBJ2-1; TRBD2 lines up with 14 middle nucleotides. The sequence was collected from a woman aged 45-65 years in good health. Sequenced input: blood. The CDR3 region: CASSGTSGSYNEQFF. In nucleotides, the sequence is TGTGCCAGTAGTGGGACTAGCGGGAGCTACAATGAGCAGTTCTTC.